This TCR beta chain was captured in a study of blood T cells in healthy people across ages. Trimming removed 3 bases from V and 5 bases from J, with 13 bases in between. The CDR3 covers 14 residues. Germline V gives CDR1 MNHEY, CDR2 SMNVEV (reference sequence). Together with a sample-barcoded 5' primer, a J-beta primer mix was included in a second PCR lasting about 7 to 11 cycles. TCRdb re-called the 5' RACE reads through MiXCR, storing one row per CDR3 protein. The sample has 1.8 million or so distinct CDR3 sequences, 35% to 50% seen once. This chain joins TRBV27 and TRBJ1-2; D is unclear. The source is a human donor in good health. The specimen was blood. CDR3 nucleotides: TGTGCCAGCAGTTTTCTCGGCCGCGGATATGGCTACACCTTC. It codes for CASSFLGRGYGYTF.